A selection of T cell receptor beta chains follows, all from one sample in a study of cytomegalovirus exposure and HLA in healthy donors. Data came from immunoSEQ multiplex PCR; TCRdb stores just in-frame clones and leaves some out. The top ten clones hold approximately 1.6% of a sample with tens of thousands of clones, 78% of them seen once. What was sequenced was PBMCs. The receptors stem from a man in his forties in good health and CMV-seronegative. CDR3s include the opening cysteine and the closing phenylalanine or tryptophan. A D gene is named only where the DNA matches it firmly. Clone size appears in some rows only: once, few, many, or a class for an expanded clone.

abundance,d_gene,v_gene,j_gene,CDR3aa,CDR3nt
-,-,TRBV6-1,TRBJ2-7,CASSELFSFPYEQYF,TGTGCCAGCAGTGAACTTTTTTCGTTCCCCTACGAGCAGTACTTC
-,-,TRBV29-1,TRBJ1-5,CSVMVNSNQPLHF,TGCAGCGTTATGGTTAATAGCAATCAGCCCCTGCATTTT
-,TRBD2,TRBV7-9,TRBJ2-5,CASSLERKSGGQETQYF,TGTGCCAGCAGCTTAGAACGGAAATCCGGGGGGCAAGAGACCCAGTACTTC
-,TRBD2,TRBV6-1,TRBJ2-3,CASQREIGDTQYF,TGTGCCAGCCAGCGGGAGATCGGAGATACGCAGTATTTT
-,-,TRBV5-5,TRBJ1-1,CASSLETLNTEAFF,TGTGCCAGCAGCTTGGAGACACTGAACACTGAAGCTTTCTTT
-,-,TRBV5-1,TRBJ1-1,CASSLVQMNTEAFF,TGCGCCAGCAGCTTGGTACAGATGAACACTGAAGCTTTCTTT
-,-,TRBV7-8,TRBJ1-5,CASSLVGRGRQPQHF,TGTGCCAGCAGCTTAGTGGGCAGGGGAAGACAGCCCCAGCATTTT
-,TRBD2,TRBV6-4,TRBJ2-1,CASSVERELYNEQFF,TGTGCCAGCAGTGTAGAGCGGGAGCTGTACAATGAGCAGTTCTTC
-,TRBD1,TRBV19,TRBJ2-2,CASSIKGDRGRFNYTGELFF,TGTGCCAGTAGTATAAAGGGGGACAGGGGGCGATTCAATTACACCGGGGAGCTGTTTTTT
-,-,TRBV19,TRBJ2-6,CASTGGGSSGANVLTF,TGTGCCAGTACCGGCGGAGGGAGCTCTGGGGCCAACGTCCTGACTTTC
-,TRBD1,TRBV5-5,TRBJ1-4,CASSPGQVDEKLFF,TGTGCCAGCAGCCCGGGACAGGTAGATGAAAAACTGTTTTTT
-,TRBD1,TRBV29-1,TRBJ2-7,CSAQGSSYEQYF,TGCAGCGCACAGGGGTCTTCCTACGAGCAGTACTTC
once,-,TRBV7-6,TRBJ2-1,CASSLVGRGEVSYNEQFF,TGTGCCAGCAGCTTAGTTGGTCGAGGGGAGGTCTCCTACAATGAGCAGTTCTTC
once,-,TRBV10-3,TRBJ2-7,CAISDQSYEQYF,TGTGCCATCAGTGACCAGTCCTACGAGCAGTACTTC
once,-,TRBV5-6,TRBJ2-5,CASSLAVAIARETQYF,TGTGCCAGCAGCTTGGCCGTAGCTATAGCGAGGGAGACCCAGTACTTC
few,-,TRBV7-9,TRBJ1-3,CASSLRAAANTIYF,TGTGCCAGCAGCTTAAGGGCAGCGGCAAACACCATATATTTT
-,-,TRBV6-1,TRBJ1-6,CASRKGWGSPLHF,TGTGCCAGCAGGAAGGGGTGGGGTTCACCCCTCCACTTT
-,-,TRBV7-3,TRBJ2-2,CASSLNSHTGELFF,TGTGCCAGCAGCTTAAACTCCCACACCGGGGAGCTGTTTTTT
-,TRBD2,TRBV18,TRBJ2-5,CASSLGTSGSRRTQYF,TGTGCCAGCTCACTCGGGACTAGCGGGAGTAGGCGGACCCAGTACTTC
-,TRBD1,TRBV5-1,TRBJ1-4,CASSLAPGGRLATNEKLFF,TGCGCCAGCAGCTTGGCCCCAGGGGGGAGGCTTGCAACTAATGAAAAACTGTTTTTT
-,-,TRBV28,TRBJ1-1,CASSFPGRWDNSNTEAFF,TGTGCCAGCAGTTTCCCGGGAAGGTGGGACAACTCGAACACTGAAGCTTTCTTT
-,TRBD2,TRBV5-8,TRBJ2-3,CASTNTGTSGSSTDTQYF,TGTGCCAGCACCAATACCGGGACTAGCGGGAGTAGCACAGATACGCAGTATTTT
-,-,TRBV7-2,TRBJ2-1,CASQRVIGDNEQFF,TGTGCCAGCCAACGGGTAATCGGGGACAATGAGCAGTTCTTC
-,TRBD1,TRBV28,TRBJ1-1,CASSLLGTALNTEAFF,TGTGCCAGCAGTTTATTAGGGACAGCATTGAACACTGAAGCTTTCTTT
few,TRBD2,TRBV4-2,TRBJ2-7,CASSQEREGYEQYF,TGTGCCAGCAGCCAAGAGCGGGAGGGCTACGAGCAGTACTTC
once,TRBD1,TRBV6-5,TRBJ1-6,CASSYQDRASPLHF,TGTGCCAGCAGTTATCAGGACAGGGCTTCACCCCTCCACTTT
-,-,TRBV7-8,TRBJ2-7,CASSLGSWGSEQYF,TGTGCCAGCAGCTTAGGATCGTGGGGTAGCGAGCAGTACTTC
-,-,TRBV5-8,TRBJ2-2,CASRELALRGELFF,TGTGCCAGCAGGGAGTTGGCGCTGAGGGGGGAGCTGTTTTTT
-,TRBD1,TRBV29-1,TRBJ1-2,CSVGTGEAGYTF,TGCAGCGTTGGGACAGGGGAGGCTGGCTACACCTTC
-,TRBD2,TRBV11-2,TRBJ2-3,CASSLGVAGGSTDTQYF,TGTGCCAGCAGCTTAGGGGTGGCGGGAGGGAGCACAGATACGCAGTATTTT
-,-,TRBV27,TRBJ2-5,CASSSSGGLGAQYF,TGTGCCAGCAGTTCCTCAGGGGGGCTTGGGGCCCAGTACTTC